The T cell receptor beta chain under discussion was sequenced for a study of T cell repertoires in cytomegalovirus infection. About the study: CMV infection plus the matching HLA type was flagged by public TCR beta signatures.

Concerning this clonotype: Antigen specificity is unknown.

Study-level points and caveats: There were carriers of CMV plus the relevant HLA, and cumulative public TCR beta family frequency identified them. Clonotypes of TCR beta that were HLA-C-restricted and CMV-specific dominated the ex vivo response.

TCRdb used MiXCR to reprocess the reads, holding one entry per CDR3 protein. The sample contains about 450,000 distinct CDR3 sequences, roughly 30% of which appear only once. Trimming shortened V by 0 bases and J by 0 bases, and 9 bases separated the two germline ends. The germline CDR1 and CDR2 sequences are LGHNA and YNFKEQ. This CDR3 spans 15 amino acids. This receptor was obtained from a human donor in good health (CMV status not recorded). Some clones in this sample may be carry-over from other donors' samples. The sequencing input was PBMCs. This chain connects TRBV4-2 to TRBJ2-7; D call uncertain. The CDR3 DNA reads TGTGCCAGCAGCCAAGAGGCGATGGGCTCCTACGAGCAGTACTTC. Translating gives CASSQEAMGSYEQYF.